This T cell receptor (beta chain) was profiled in a study of cytomegalovirus exposure and HLA in healthy donors. The donors were in the approximately 110-subject validation cohort; that cohort was separate from the roughly 700-subject first cohort. The junction had 6 bases not matched to a gene; V was cut back by 9 bases and J by 0 bases. CDR1 SNHLY and CDR2 FYNNEI come from the germline V gene. This CDR3 has 14 amino acids. Sequenced by immunoSEQ multiplex PCR; TCRdb stores in-frame clones only, minus some. The sample yields some 310,000 clones, approximately 86% seen once. The source material was PBMCs. The sequence derives from a man aged 25-45 years in good health and CMV-seronegative. The gene calls are TRBV2 and TRBJ2-7; TRBD1 agrees at 9 bases. CDR3 protein: CARTGTGSSYEQYF. The CDR3 coding sequence is TGTGCCAGAACCGGGACAGGGAGCTCCTACGAGCAGTACTTC.